This TCR beta chain stems from a study of regulatory T cells in long-lasting Graves disease (dated by TCRdb to about 2021). With regard to the full study: In the newly diagnosed Graves' disease group, patients had been taking antithyroid drugs for less than 3 months. Persistent Graves' disease patients were compared with newly diagnosed Graves' disease patients by peripheral blood TCR sequencing and RNA sequencing. The study was registered as a clinical trial and conducted in China. A total of around 35 samples underwent TCR sequencing: around 13 from persistent and about 20 from newly diagnosed Graves' disease patients. Overall study outcomes, separate from this receptor: Compared with newly diagnosed patients, patients with persistent Graves' disease had lower TCR Shannon entropy and fewer highly expanded clones, which suggests clonal expansion. As a limitation, the authors acknowledged that the small sample size may reduce accuracy. A larger number of public clonotypes was shared among persistent patients (over 2,500) than among newly diagnosed patients (roughly 930). Sequencing and analysis were restricted to the TCR beta chain. Only peripheral blood was studied, because thyroid tissue, the primary lesion, was inaccessible. TRBV28, TRBJ1-2 and TRBJ2-5 were preferentially used in persistent disease, while TRBV20-1 and TRBJ2-1 were favored in newly diagnosed disease.

This specimen's time point label, interpreted: newly diagnosed GD, antithyroid drugs for less than 3 months. For both TCR sequencing and RNA sequencing, RNA was extracted from PBMCs using TRIzol. Graves' disease was diagnosed according to American Thyroid Association guidelines. Recruitment of patients was carried out at an endocrinology department in Xi'an, China. Each patient gave around 9.2 milliliters of peripheral blood, collected in an EDTA anticoagulant tube. Ficoll Paque Plus density gradient separation was used to isolate PBMCs, and no further T cell sorting was performed. An Agilent 2100 Bioanalyzer and agarose gel were used to assess RNA quality, and a NanoDrop 2000 was used to measure RNA concentration. Library generation was performed with multiplex PCR. TCRdb lists the instrument as Illumina HiSeq 4000. iRepertoire HTBI primers and Arm-PCR amplification of CDR3 regions were used to construct TCR beta libraries. Gel purification was performed on PCR products prior to sequencing. The study's processing was this. A total of some 65 TRBV and about 13 TRBJ segments were identified across samples and were used for gene usage analysis of CDR3 amino acid clonotypes. COPE and FqMerger were used to merge filtered high-quality paired reads into contigs. Contigs were aligned with BLAST to IMGT TRBV, TRBD and TRBJ reference genes, and CDR3 was defined per IMGT. Highly expanded clones were defined as clonotypes with a frequency above 0.1%. Shannon entropy served as the measure of repertoire diversity, while the Gini coefficient captured V-J evenness. A clonotype found in more than one individual was treated as public. The public reads were reprocessed in TCRdb via fastp at Q25 and MiXCR, keeping in-frame beta chains. Rows are combined by CDR3 protein, so each entry shows the most common genes and DNA. The V and J calls, along with clone size, are taken from TCRdb and not from the paper's own processing. This sample has about 530,000 distinct CDR3 sequences in its table, and approximately 16% of those were observed once. The ten largest clones take up roughly 25% of the sample.

Spanning cysteine to phenylalanine, the CDR3 consists of 18 amino acids. The entry retains the CDR3 DNA only, 54 bases that are in frame from base 1. Trimming removed 4 bases from V and 0 bases from J; the gene matches leave 14 bases unexplained. Via the germline V gene (reference sequence), CDR1 is DFQATT and CDR2 SNEGSKA. This clonotype was found many times. Which antigen it targets is not known. It has no much larger one-base neighbor in the sample; base qualities were not kept. These data were likewise used in another study, on T cells in Graves' hyperthyroidism and ophthalmopathy. The second study's authors report: Stable Graves' hyperthyroidism was defined as no progression to ophthalmopathy during 18 months of follow-up. Hyperthyroidism patients were newly diagnosed, had a disease duration of under 2 months, and were aged 18 to 65 years. Any patient with an uncontrolled infection, another autoimmune disease, pregnancy or lactation was excluded. Clinical symptoms, serum thyroxine and TRAb, thyroid ultrasound, and orbital computed tomography formed the basis for the diagnoses. The first round of RT-PCR for the TCR CDR3 was performed with the HTBI primer set and the Qiagen OneStep RT-PCR kit. Most expanded thyroid clonotypes (frequency above 0.001) were also detected in blood, a finding suggesting that blood repertoires may reflect thyroid immune responses. Ophthalmopathy was separated from stable hyperthyroidism by a 13 V-J signature model, with around 90% sensitivity and about 81% specificity obtained in cross-validation and 80%/75% obtained in testing. In validation, progression to ophthalmopathy was predicted by the model with 70.59% sensitivity and about 72% specificity, a median of approximately 7.1 months before onset. To identify distinguishing TCR V-J signatures, a discovery cohort of roughly 100 patients was used, comprising roughly 45 with Graves' ophthalmopathy and under 60 with stable Graves' hyperthyroidism. Whether ophthalmopathy could be predicted prospectively was tested in an independent validation cohort made up of under 20 hyperthyroidism patients plus 17 patients who later progressed to ophthalmopathy. The 100 or so discovery patients were randomly split 7:3 into training and test sets. The study also compared thyroid tissue and blood T-cell repertoires from about 6 Graves' hyperthyroidism patients. After sampling, hyperthyroidism patients received methimazole starting at 30 mg daily, and ophthalmopathy patients received high-dose intravenous methylprednisolone. A second multiplex PCR round built the libraries, followed by size selection and purification. Sequencing of the libraries was done on an Illumina HiSeq2000 using paired-end 100 bp reads. SOAPnuke was used to process the raw data, removing reads that contained adapters or uncalled bases, had a mean Phred below 15, or lacked an exact match to the constant primer or identifier. COPE v1.2.5 was used to merge the high-quality paired reads, and each unique nucleotide sequence was defined as a clonotype. MiTCR v1.1 was used to align clonotypes to the IMGT TRBV, TRBD and TRBJ reference segments. The analysis included only V-J combinations with a frequency above 0.0001, which together covered around 99% of the repertoires. A TCS score was defined as the ratio between F50 (clonal expansion) and ExV (chaos), using BLOSUM62-based TCRdist between CDR3 peptides within each V-J. Welch's t-statistics and random forest reduced around 510 V-J features to about 13, which were used in a naive Bayes classifier (R e1071). Sample size was not statistically predetermined, and investigators were not blinded to group allocation. The paper describes TCR Vbeta CDR3 sequencing of 130 to 150 peripheral blood samples, made up of 43 ophthalmopathy patients, approximately 73 hyperthyroidism patients and some 17 progressor patients.

The TCR sequence derives from a middle-aged woman with Graves disease. Donor details come from another sample of the same person, matched by shared clones. The sequencing used peripheral blood mononuclear cells (PBMCs), collected at new diagnosis, from a patient treated with antithyroid drugs. The V gene is TRBV20-1 and the J gene is TRBJ2-1; TRBD2 agrees with 8 junctional bases. This receptor carries the CDR3 CSAIPTGGLSSSYNEQFF. The DNA reads as follows: TGCAGTGCTATCCCGACGGGGGGGCTAAGTAGCTCCTACAATGAGCAGTTCTTC.